The next 21 T cell receptor beta chains were all read from a single sample in a study of blood T cell repertoires in COVID-19. Only in-frame clones appear in the TCRdb table, and some are missing; sequencing was by immunoSEQ multiplex PCR. The table has some 290,000 clones, about nine tenths seen once. The sequenced sample consisted of peripheral blood. The receptors were sampled from a woman aged 50 to 60 who had recovered from COVID-19.

The rearrangement links TRBV28 to TRBJ2-5, with 9 positions matching TRBD1. Looked up from germline, CDR1 is MDHEN and CDR2 is SYDVKM. The V and J ends lost 5 bases and 5 bases, in that order; junction bases with no gene match: 9. The CDR3 is 15 residues long. CDR3 sequence reads: CASSPPGQGRETQYF. In DNA, the CDR3 is TGTGCCAGCAGTCCCCCGGGACAGGGTCGGGAGACCCAGTACTTC. Full variable domain (remainder filled in from reference TRBV28 and TRBJ2-5): DVKVTQSSRYLVKRTGEKVFLECVQDMDHENMFWYRQDPGLGLRLIYFSYDVKMKEKGDIPEGYSVSREKKERFSLILESASTNQTSMYLCASSPPGQGRETQYFGPGTRLLVL.

The J gene is TRBJ1-4, the V gene TRBV30; a weak D match, TRBD1 (6 bases). The germline V gene has CDR1 GTSNPN and CDR2 SVGIG (reference sequence). The CDR3 consists of 15 residues. V lost 4 bases, J lost 6 bases, and 18 bases lay in between. CDR3 amino acids: CAWTLTTGFDEKLFF. The CDR3 nucleotides read TGTGCCTGGACTCTCACGACAGGTTTCGATGAAAAACTGTTTTTT.

The chain joins TRBV27 to TRBJ2-3, with unresolved D. The CDR3 contains 15 residues. V dropped 5 bases and J dropped 2 bases, with 14 bases sitting between them. CDR1 and CDR2 from the germline V gene are MNHEY and SMNVEV (reference sequence). The CDR3 sequence: CASSLFGALTDTQYF. CDR3 DNA sequence: TGTGCCAGCAGTCTATTCGGTGCCCTCACAGATACGCAGTATTTT.

The chain carries TRBV27 and TRBJ1-1; 7 bases agree with TRBD1. CDR3 length: 12 amino acids. Germline values: CDR1 MNHEY, CDR2 SMNVEV (reference sequence). The J segment lost 8 bases and the V segment lost 6 bases, leaving 6 bases of the junction unmatched. This CDR3 is CASSRGDSEAFF. The CDR3 DNA is TGTGCCAGCAGCCGTGGGGACAGCGAAGCTTTCTTT.

This clone has just one count. The genes are TRBV7-3 and TRBJ2-1; D may be TRBD1 (6 bases). This CDR3 is built from 15 residues. CDR1 and CDR2 from the germline V gene are SGHTA and FQGTGA. The V gene lost 5 bases and the J gene lost 2 bases, with 13 bases spanning the gap. The DNA for the CDR3 is TGTGCCAGCAGCCCCGCAGGGGAACCCTACAATGAGCAGTTCTTC. Translation gives CASSPAGEPYNEQFF.

This chain links TRBV18 with TRBJ1-5; D not certain. From germline, CDR1 is KGHSH and CDR2 LQKENI. The CDR3 consists of 14 residues. V was trimmed by 6 bases and J by 4 bases, leaving 13 bases between them. CDR3 bases: TGTGCCAGCTCCCTATTTCGTTATAATCAGCCCCAGCATTTT. It codes for CASSLFRYNQPQHF.

The chain employs TRBV7-2 and TRBJ1-5, with a weak D call TRBD1 (6 bases). Trimming stripped 5 bases from V and 2 bases from J, with 13 bases between. CDR1 SGHTA and CDR2 FQGNSA come from the germline V gene. CDR3 length equals 15 residues. The CDR3: CASSTGRGGNQPQHF. CDR3 DNA: TGTGCCAGCAGCACAGGGAGGGGTGGCAATCAGCCCCAGCATTTT.

The chain recombines TRBV10-2 with TRBJ2-3; D is unresolved. V dropped 2 bases and J dropped 3 bases, with 9 bases sitting between them. The CDR3 has 14 amino acids. Germline V gene lookup returns CDR1 WSHSY and CDR2 SAAADI. CDR3 in amino acids: CASSEAVLTDTQYF. CDR3 nucleotide sequence: TGCGCCAGCAGTGAGGCAGTTTTGACAGATACGCAGTATTTT.

The gene calls are TRBV28 and TRBJ2-3; 11 bases match TRBD1. Germline V gives CDR1 MDHEN, CDR2 SYDVKM. V lost 6 bases, J lost 3 bases, and 11 bases stayed unmatched. This CDR3 is built from 17 residues. The CDR3 region is CASSPRLGTGGTDTQYF. In nucleotides, the CDR3 is TGTGCCAGCAGCCCCCGGCTTGGGACAGGGGGAACAGATACGCAGTATTTT. Together with reference TRBV28 and TRBJ2-3, the CDR3 gives the full variable domain: DVKVTQSSRYLVKRTGEKVFLECVQDMDHENMFWYRQDPGLGLRLIYFSYDVKMKEKGDIPEGYSVSREKKERFSLILESASTNQTSMYLCASSPRLGTGGTDTQYFGPGTRLTVL.

The rearrangement uses TRBV5-6 and TRBJ1-6; D uncertain. CDR1 and CDR2 (germline): SGHDT, YYEEEE. The CDR3 contains 18 residues. With 2 bases removed from V and 0 bases from J, the gap between germline ends came to 15 bases. The CDR3 coding sequence is TGTGCCAGCAGCTTCCACCTCTTATCCAGCTCCTATAATTCACCCCTCCACTTT. Translating gives CASSFHLLSSSYNSPLHF.

As concerns this clone: Compared with germline, one end of the junction differs, possibly owing to a read error. This chain uses TRBV7-9 with TRBJ2-2; D remains ambiguous. The CDR3 extends over 16 amino acids. Germline CDR1 and CDR2: SEHNR and FQNEAQ (reference sequence). CDR3 DNA sequence: TGTGCCAGCAGCCTCCGGTTGGCAGCGAAGACCGGGGAGCTGTTTTTT. This translates into CASSLRLAAKTGELFF.

The CDR3 sequence is CASSHTIPAGVTYEQYF. The CDR3 bases are TGTGCCAGCAGCCACACTATCCCAGCGGGAGTCACCTACGAGCAGTACTTC. The rearrangement uses TRBV3-1 (or the pseudogene TRBV3-2) and TRBJ2-7; 8 nucleotides align to TRBD2. CDR3 length equals 17 residues. In germline, CDR1 is LGHDT, CDR2 YNNKEL (reference sequence). The ends lost 3 bases at V and 2 bases at J; junction bases unmatched: 12.

The rearrangement links TRBV10-3 to TRBJ2-7; TRBD2 might be the D (6 bases). CDR3 size: 17 residues. Trimming stripped 0 bases from V and 3 bases from J, with 18 bases between. Germline values: CDR1 ENHRY, CDR2 SYGVKD. CDR3 protein: CAISESRRDGNRYEQYF. In nucleotides, the CDR3 is TGTGCCATCAGTGAGTCTAGGCGGGACGGGAATCGCTACGAGCAGTACTTC.

The chain joins TRBV19 to TRBJ1-1; possibly TRBD1 for D (5 bases). Trimming pared 1 base from V and 2 bases from J, leaving 14 bases between. CDR3 length equals 16 residues. Germline assignment: CDR1 LNHDA and CDR2 SQIVND (reference sequence). CDR3 region: CASSIGRRAGNTEAFF. The CDR3 DNA is TGTGCCAGTAGTATAGGTCGCAGGGCGGGAAACACTGAAGCTTTCTTT.

V gene TRBV7-2 combines with J gene TRBJ1-6, with D unresolved. Germline V gene sequence: CDR1 SGHTA, CDR2 FQGNSA. Trimming removed 1 base from V and 8 bases from J, with 9 bases in between. The CDR3 totals 14 residues. In nucleotides, the CDR3 is TGTGCCAGCAGCTTAGTTTCGTCAGATTCACCCCTCCACTTT. Its translation: CASSLVSSDSPLHF.

This clone appeared once. The chain joins TRBV28 to TRBJ1-6, with TRBD1 matching 7 bases. V shed 7 bases and J 12 bases; nucleotides not matched to a gene: 6. The germline gives CDR1 MDHEN, CDR2 SYDVKM. This CDR3 contains 12 residues. CDR3 coding DNA: TGTGCCAGCAATGCAGGGGGACGACCCCTCCACTTT. It encodes CASNAGGRPLHF.

The chain couples TRBV5-6 to TRBJ2-7; D gene uncertain. The germline gives CDR1 SGHDT, CDR2 YYEEEE. CDR3 length: 12 residues. The V and J ends lost 2 bases and 7 bases respectively, with 10 bases between them. CDR3 nucleotide sequence: TGTGCCAGCAGCTTACTTAACTCGGAGCAGTACTTC. It is translated as CASSLLNSEQYF. Drawing the rest from reference TRBV5-6 and TRBJ2-7, the complete variable domain is DAGVTQSPTHLIKTRGQQVTLRCSPKSGHDTVSWYQQALGQGPQFIFQYYEEEERQRGNFPDRFSGHQFPNYSSELNVNALLLGDSALYLCASSLLNSEQYFGPGTRLTVT.

A single count supports this clone. A junction end diverges from the germline sequence, so it may reflect a read error. V and J are TRBV20-1 and TRBJ2-5; D not resolved. Germline lookup yields CDR1 DFQATT and CDR2 SNEGSKA (reference sequence). The CDR3 sequence is 10 residues long. The CDR3 reads CSPLGSYQYF. The CDR3 coding sequence is TGTTCACCGCTCGGTTCGTACCAGTACTTC.

The chain joins TRBV28 to TRBJ1-3; 7 bases agree with TRBD1. The V gene end was trimmed by 4 bases and the J gene end by 0 bases; junction bases not matched to a gene: 6. The CDR3 consists of 16 residues. Germline V gives CDR1 MDHEN, CDR2 SYDVKM. CDR3 sequence: CASSSYDRVSGNTIYF. The CDR3 bases are TGTGCCAGCAGTTCCTATGACAGGGTCTCTGGAAACACCATATATTTT.

This rearrangement joins TRBV5-8 to TRBJ1-2, with D hard to call. Trimming stripped 6 bases from V and 1 base from J, with 13 bases between. The CDR3 sequence is 14 residues long. The germline CDR1 and CDR2 sequences are SGHTS and YDEGEE. The CDR3 spells CASTPLVFNYGYTF. The CDR3 coding sequence is TGTGCCAGCACCCCCCTAGTTTTTAACTATGGCTACACCTTC.

CDR3 nucleotide sequence: TGTGCCACCGGGAGGGGGGCTAGCACAGATACGCAGTATTTT. Translated: CATGRGASTDTQYF. The rearrangement uses TRBV15 and TRBJ2-3, with D maybe TRBD2 (7 bases). V lost 8 bases and J 0 bases, leaving 12 bases between the germline ends. The germline CDR1 and CDR2 sequences are LNHNV and YYDKDF (reference sequence). The CDR3 extends over 14 amino acids.